In this sample, the clone carrying this TCR beta chain turned up a few times. What it binds is not known. The assay was immunoSEQ multiplex PCR, and TCRdb's table has in-frame clones only and misses some. The sample has approximately 83,000 clones; approximately 90% are singletons. V was pared by 5 bases and J by 4 bases, with 12 bases between. Per germline, CDR1 MDHEN and CDR2 SYDVKM. The CDR3 totals 14 residues. The data belong to a study of T cells in localized non-small cell lung cancer. Study-level points and caveats: In adjacent lung appeared a median 57 of the top 100 tumor clones. In uninvolved adjacent lung, T cell clonality reached its highest value, exceeding tumor. Higher blood T cell density went with longer overall survival.

The chain couples TRBV28 to TRBJ1-5; D unclear. This clonotype was sampled from a woman aged 40-69 years with stage II squamous cell lung carcinoma. The sequences come from PBMCs, collected before any cancer treatment. The CDR3 protein is CASSRPVSNQPQHF. The CDR3 bases are TGTGCCAGCAGTCGACCGGTTTCGAATCAGCCCCAGCATTTT.